This T cell receptor beta chain came from a study of technical replicates of blood from four donors. Germline V gene lookup returns CDR1 SQVTM and CDR2 ANQGSEA. V gave up 6 bases and J gave up 7 bases, with 18 bases separating them. The CDR3 is 13 residues long. Produced via immunoSEQ multiplex PCR; TCRdb's table is partial and in-frame only. The sample contains nearly 70,000 clones, roughly 93% of which appear only once. The sequence was obtained from a human donor in good health. The J gene is TRBJ1-2, the V gene TRBV29-1, with D perhaps matching TRBD1 (6 bases). The sample consisted of T cells isolated from PBMCs. This CDR3 reads CSVEDGGRGGYTF. For the CDR3, the DNA is TGCAGCGTGGAGGATGGGGGCCGGGGTGGCTACACCTTC.